These 14 T cell receptor beta chains share one sample of origin, sequenced in a study of blood T cell repertoires in COVID-19. The method was immunoSEQ multiplex PCR; TCRdb's version includes in-frame clones alone and lacks a portion of them. The data contain approximately 82,000 clones, 75% to 90% of them seen just once; the ten biggest clones take up 1.2%. Material for sequencing was PBMCs or T cells enriched from blood (not recorded which). The receptor set was obtained from a woman between 50 and 59 years old with acute COVID-19.

The chain uses TRBV7-9 and TRBJ1-4; TRBD1 matches at 7 bases. The CDR3 has 17 residues. Losses at the gene ends were 4 bases for V and 2 bases for J; bases not matched to a gene: 10. Germline-derived CDR1 and CDR2 are SEHNR and FQNEAQ (reference sequence). CDR3 bases: TGTGCCAGCAGCTCCAGCGACAGGGCTTCGACTAATGAAAAACTGTTTTTT. Translating it yields CASSSSDRASTNEKLFF.

The chain is built from TRBV10-2 and TRBJ1-1; 7 bases align to TRBD1. The CDR3 runs to 15 residues. The germline gives CDR1 WSHSY, CDR2 SAAADI. Unmatched junction bases numbered 8, after V lost 6 bases and J lost 1 base. The CDR3 DNA reads as TGCGCCAGCAGGGGATCACAGGGGTGGAACACTGAAGCTTTCTTT. It encodes CASRGSQGWNTEAFF.

The gene calls are TRBV6-5 and TRBJ1-1; possible D gene TRBD1, 6 bases. V was pared by 2 bases and J by 7 bases, with 11 bases between. The CDR3 totals 13 residues. Germline CDR1 reads MNHEY; CDR2 reads SVGAGI. DNA for the CDR3: TGTGCCAGCAGTTACCTCGGACAGATTGAAGCTTTCTTT. Translating gives CASSYLGQIEAFF.

The chain links TRBV6-5 to TRBJ2-7; perhaps TRBD2 as D (6 bases). V was cut by 5 bases and J by 1 base, with 15 bases left in between. The CDR3 spans 15 residues. The germline CDR1 and CDR2 sequences are MNHEY and SVGAGI. CDR3 region: CASSTRLGLSYEQYF. Written as DNA, the CDR3 is TGTGCCAGCAGTACCCGACTAGGATTATCCTACGAGCAGTACTTC.

This sequence joins TRBV10-3 and TRBJ1-1; TRBD1 is a possible D gene (6 bases). The CDR3 has 14 amino acids. Germline V lookup: CDR1 ENHRY, CDR2 SYGVKD. V was trimmed by 6 bases and J by 2 bases, leaving 13 bases between them. This chain's CDR3 is CAIRGGQSNTEAFF. In DNA form, the CDR3 reads TGTGCCATCAGGGGTGGACAGTCTAACACTGAAGCTTTCTTT.

This clone was recorded only once. The V gene is TRBV9, the J gene TRBJ1-2, with 10 nucleotides matching TRBD1. The CDR3 length is 14 residues. CDR1 is SGDLS, CDR2 YYNGEE, per germline. V gave up 0 bases and J gave up 8 bases; unmatched junction bases: 4. CDR3 residues: CASSVVGTGAGYTF. DNA for the CDR3: TGTGCCAGCAGCGTAGTCGGGACAGGGGCGGGCTACACCTTC. The entire variable domain, with the rest obtained from reference TRBV9 and TRBJ1-2, is as follows: DSGVTQTPKHLITATGQRVTLRCSPRSGDLSVYWYQQSLDQGLQFLIQYYNGEERAKGNILERFSAQQFPDLHSELNLSSLELGDSALYFCASSVVGTGAGYTFGSGTRLTVV.

The chain has TRBV3-1 (or the pseudogene TRBV3-2) and TRBJ1-2, with D perhaps TRBD1 (5 bases). V lost 2 bases, J lost 7 bases, and 17 bases lay in between. Germline assignment: CDR1 LGHDT and CDR2 YNNKEL (reference sequence). The CDR3 totals 15 residues. CDR3 nucleotide sequence: TGTGCCAGCAGCCAATTTCCAGAGCAGGGTGGTGGCTACACCTTC. It yields the protein CASSQFPEQGGGYTF.

The genes are TRBV2 and TRBJ2-7; 7 bases align to TRBD1. Germline V gene lookup returns CDR1 SNHLY and CDR2 FYNNEI. V lost 8 bases to trimming and J lost 3 bases; unmatched junction nucleotides: 4. The CDR3 length is 12 residues. The CDR3 nucleotides are TGTGCCAGCTGGGACAGACTCTACGAGCAGTACTTC. Translation: CASWDRLYEQYF.

The rearrangement links TRBV4-1 to TRBJ2-2; 12 bases agree with TRBD2. Trimming at V came to 4 bases and at J to 1 base, leaving 4 bases not matched to a gene. The CDR3 extends over 17 amino acids. Germline values: CDR1 MGHRA, CDR2 YSYEKL. CDR3: CASSLLTSGGNTGELFF. The DNA for the CDR3 is TGCGCCAGCAGCCTTTTGACTAGCGGGGGGAACACCGGGGAGCTGTTTTTT.

The chain couples TRBV9 to TRBJ2-5; 10 nucleotides agree with TRBD2. Germline-derived CDR1 and CDR2 are SGDLS and YYNGEE. This CDR3 is 18 amino acids long. The ends lost 0 bases at V and 1 base at J; junction bases unmatched: 9. CDR3 sequence reads: CASSVATNLAGAQETQYF. The CDR3, as DNA: TGTGCCAGCAGCGTAGCTACGAATCTAGCGGGGGCCCAAGAGACCCAGTACTTC. Using reference TRBV9 and TRBJ2-5 for the parts outside the CDR3, the full variable domain is DSGVTQTPKHLITATGQRVTLRCSPRSGDLSVYWYQQSLDQGLQFLIQYYNGEERAKGNILERFSAQQFPDLHSELNLSSLELGDSALYFCASSVATNLAGAQETQYFGPGTRLLVL.

The chain joins TRBV11-2 to TRBJ2-1; D possibly corresponds to TRBD1 (6 bases). There are 17 residues in the CDR3. The V gene's germline CDR1 is SGHAT and CDR2 FQNNGV. V was clipped by 0 bases and J by 2 bases, with 14 bases between them. Here the CDR3 reads CASSLDPGAGAYNEQFF. Written as DNA, the CDR3 is TGTGCCAGCAGCTTAGATCCTGGCGCAGGGGCCTACAATGAGCAGTTCTTC.

This clone has a single count. CDR3 region: CASSYSGGSHYEQYF. The CDR3 DNA sequence: TGTGCCAGCAGTTACTCCGGCGGGAGCCACTACGAGCAGTACTTC. This chain joins TRBV6-5 and TRBJ2-7, with 7 nucleotides matching TRBD2. The CDR3 is made up of 15 amino acids. V gave up 0 bases and J gave up 3 bases; unmatched junction bases: 5. Germline V gives CDR1 MNHEY, CDR2 SVGAGI.

This chain uses TRBV29-1 with TRBJ1-2, with no clear D. The V gene lost 8 bases and the J gene lost 6 bases, with 4 bases spanning the gap. CDR3 size: 8 residues. CDR1 SQVTM and CDR2 ANQGSEA come from the germline V gene. The CDR3 sequence is CSSDGYTF. CDR3 coding DNA: TGCAGCAGCGATGGCTACACCTTC.

The gene calls are TRBV6-6 and TRBJ2-6; D uncertain. CDR3 size: 14 residues. Germline CDR1 MNHNY, CDR2 SVGAGI (reference sequence). The V end lost 6 bases, the J end lost 0 bases, and 6 bases lay between the germline ends. The CDR3 spells CASSPVSGANVLTF. The CDR3 DNA is TGTGCCAGCAGCCCTGTCTCTGGGGCCAACGTCCTGACTTTC.